Presented here are 10 T cell receptor beta chains from one specimen sequenced in a study of Ad26.COV2.S vaccination and SARS-CoV-2 variants. Treatment of the sample: 15 to 20 received Ad26.COV2.S at low or high dose, single or two shots; about 5 received placebo; per-sample allocation not given. On day 63 after the first injection, vaccine and placebo recipients gave samples. The assay was immunoSEQ multiplex PCR, and TCRdb's table has in-frame clones only and misses some. The sample records some 250,000 clones, roughly 90% being singletons. The source was peripheral blood, collected in a trial of Ad26.COV2.S vaccine versus placebo. The origin of the receptors is a person between 18 and 65 years old who received the Ad26.COV2.S COVID-19 vaccine or a placebo.

V gene TRBV2 combines with J gene TRBJ2-5; 8 bases align to TRBD2. Unmatched junction bases numbered 14, after V lost 0 bases and J lost 2 bases. Germline-derived CDR1 and CDR2 are SNHLY and FYNNEI. The CDR3 extends over 19 amino acids. CDR3 residues: CASSEALFKDGTSQETQYF. The CDR3 DNA is TGTGCCAGCAGTGAAGCCCTATTTAAAGATGGGACTAGTCAAGAGACCCAGTACTTC.

The V gene is TRBV6-5, the J gene TRBJ2-7, with 9 bases lining up with TRBD1. J was trimmed by 4 bases and V by 8 bases; bases with no gene match: 9. This CDR3 comprises 14 residues. Per the germline V gene, CDR1 is MNHEY and CDR2 is SVGAGI. CDR3 sequence reads: CASGTGTGRYEQYF. In nucleotides, the CDR3 is TGTGCCAGCGGTACCGGGACAGGGAGGTACGAGCAGTACTTC.

The chain recombines TRBV6-1 with TRBJ1-5; TRBD1 aligns across 7 bases. The J segment lost 2 bases and the V segment lost 1 base, leaving 14 bases of the junction unmatched. The CDR3 spans 19 residues. Germline V CDR1 and CDR2: MNHNS, SASEGT. CDR3 in amino acids: CASSEGGQTVLVGNQPQHF. For the CDR3, the DNA is TGTGCCAGCAGTGAAGGGGGACAGACGGTTCTAGTTGGCAATCAGCCCCAGCATTTT.

The V gene is TRBV7-2, the J gene TRBJ1-1; D unclear. The V and J ends lost 2 bases and 0 bases respectively, with 10 bases between them. CDR3 length: 15 amino acids. Germline CDR1 is SGHTA and CDR2 is FQGNSA. The CDR3 protein is CASSLSTALNTEAFF. In DNA, the CDR3 is TGTGCCAGCAGCTTAAGTACAGCCCTGAACACTGAAGCTTTCTTT.

J is TRBJ1-2 and V is TRBV29-1; weak D call: TRBD1 (6 bases). CDR3 length: 13 residues. Trimming shortened V by 7 bases and J by 0 bases, and 12 bases separated the two germline ends. Germline CDR1 reads SQVTM; CDR2 reads ANQGSEA. The CDR3 DNA is TGCAGCGCAATACAGGGAACTAACTATGGCTACACCTTC. Translating it yields CSAIQGTNYGYTF.

This clone was recorded only once. The V gene is TRBV6-6, the J gene TRBJ1-4, with 10 bases aligning to TRBD1. The CDR3 has 15 residues. Germline trimming cut 6 bases from V and 7 bases from J; bases unmatched to any gene: 8. Germline CDR1 MNHNY, CDR2 SVGAGI (reference sequence). The CDR3 reads CASREPGQGTEKLFF. The CDR3 DNA sequence: TGTGCCAGCAGGGAACCGGGACAGGGGACTGAAAAACTGTTTTTT.

The J gene is TRBJ2-5, the V gene TRBV30; 9 bases align to TRBD1. CDR3 length: 19 residues. Germline loops: CDR1 GTSNPN, CDR2 SVGIG (reference sequence). The V gene end was trimmed by 2 bases and the J gene end by 0 bases; junction bases not matched to a gene: 16. The CDR3 bases are TGTGCCTGGAGTACTACCGGGACAGGGAAAGAGGGGCACCAAGAGACCCAGTACTTC. Translating gives CAWSTTGTGKEGHQETQYF.

In regard to this clone: A junction boundary mismatches the germline segment, possibly from a read error. The chain uses TRBV4-1 and TRBJ1-5; D unclear. CDR3 length: 15 residues. Germline V gene lookup returns CDR1 MGHRA and CDR2 YSYEKL. CDR3 sequence (DNA): TGCGCCAGCAGTCCCGAGTCAGCCGGCAAACAGCCCCAGCATTTT. Translation: CASSPESAGKQPQHF.

The rearrangement joins TRBV3-1 (or the pseudogene TRBV3-2) to TRBJ2-7; D might be TRBD2 (6 bases). The CDR3 length is 17 residues. The ends were cut back, 3 bases at V and 1 base at J, with 19 bases in the middle. Germline V gives CDR1 LGHDT, CDR2 YNNKEL (reference sequence). The CDR3: CASSQMGGAGLSYEQYF. CDR3 in DNA: TGTGCCAGCAGCCAGATGGGAGGAGCCGGTCTATCCTACGAGCAGTACTTC.

The CDR3 bases are TGTGCCAGCAGTTCCGGGATAGCCTACGAGCAGTACTTC. The encoded protein is CASSSGIAYEQYF. The chain carries TRBV28 and TRBJ2-7; weak D call: TRBD2 (5 bases). There are 13 residues in the CDR3. Deletions cut 4 bases from V and 2 bases from J, with 9 bases between. The germline gives CDR1 MDHEN, CDR2 SYDVKM. Drawing the rest from reference TRBV28 and TRBJ2-7, the complete variable domain is DVKVTQSSRYLVKRTGEKVFLECVQDMDHENMFWYRQDPGLGLRLIYFSYDVKMKEKGDIPEGYSVSREKKERFSLILESASTNQTSMYLCASSSGIAYEQYFGPGTRLTVT.